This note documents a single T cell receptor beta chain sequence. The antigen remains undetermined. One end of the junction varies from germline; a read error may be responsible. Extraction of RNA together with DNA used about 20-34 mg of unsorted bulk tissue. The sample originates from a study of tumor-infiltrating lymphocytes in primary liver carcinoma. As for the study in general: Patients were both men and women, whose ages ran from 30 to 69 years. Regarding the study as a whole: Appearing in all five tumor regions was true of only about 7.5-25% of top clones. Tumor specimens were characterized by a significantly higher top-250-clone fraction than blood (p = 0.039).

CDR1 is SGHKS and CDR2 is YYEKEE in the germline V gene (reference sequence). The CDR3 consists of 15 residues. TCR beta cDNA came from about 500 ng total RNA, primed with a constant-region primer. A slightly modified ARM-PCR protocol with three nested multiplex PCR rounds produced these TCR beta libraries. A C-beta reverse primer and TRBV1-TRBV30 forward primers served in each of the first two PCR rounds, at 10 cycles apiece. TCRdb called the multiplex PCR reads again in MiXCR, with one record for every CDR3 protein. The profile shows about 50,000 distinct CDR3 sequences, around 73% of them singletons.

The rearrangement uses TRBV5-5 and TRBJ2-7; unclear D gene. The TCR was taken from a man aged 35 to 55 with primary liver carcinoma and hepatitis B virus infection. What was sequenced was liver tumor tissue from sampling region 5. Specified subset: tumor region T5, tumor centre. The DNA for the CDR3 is TGCGCCAGCAGCTTGCCACAGCTGAGCTCATACGAGCAGTACTTC. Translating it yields CASSLPQLSSYEQYF.